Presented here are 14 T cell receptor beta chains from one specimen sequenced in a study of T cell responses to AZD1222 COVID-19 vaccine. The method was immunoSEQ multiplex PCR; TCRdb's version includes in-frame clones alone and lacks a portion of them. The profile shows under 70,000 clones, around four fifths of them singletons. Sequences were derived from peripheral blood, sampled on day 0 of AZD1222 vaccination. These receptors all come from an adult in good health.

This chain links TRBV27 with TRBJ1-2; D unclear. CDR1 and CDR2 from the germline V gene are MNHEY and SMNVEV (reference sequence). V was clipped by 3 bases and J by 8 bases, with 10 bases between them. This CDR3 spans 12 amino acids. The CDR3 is CASSFPGRGYTF. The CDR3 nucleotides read TGTGCCAGCAGTTTCCCAGGTCGCGGCTACACCTTC.

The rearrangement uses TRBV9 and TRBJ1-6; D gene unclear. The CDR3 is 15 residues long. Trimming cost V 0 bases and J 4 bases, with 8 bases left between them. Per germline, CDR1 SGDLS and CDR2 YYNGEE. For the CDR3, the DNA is TGTGCCAGCAGCGTAGCGGAGGGTTATAATTCACCCCTCCACTTT. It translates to CASSVAEGYNSPLHF.

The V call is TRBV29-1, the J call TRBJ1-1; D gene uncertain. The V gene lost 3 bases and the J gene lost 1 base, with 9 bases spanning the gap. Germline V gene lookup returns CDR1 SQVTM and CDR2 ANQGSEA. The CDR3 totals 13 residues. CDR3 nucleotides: TGCAGCGTTGACCGTGGCGGGAACACTGAAGCTTTCTTT. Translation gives CSVDRGGNTEAFF.

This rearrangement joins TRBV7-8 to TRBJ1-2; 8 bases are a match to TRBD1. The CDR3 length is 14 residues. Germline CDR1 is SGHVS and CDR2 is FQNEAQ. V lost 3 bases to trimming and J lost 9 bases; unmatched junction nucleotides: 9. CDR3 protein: CASSFGRQGMSYTF. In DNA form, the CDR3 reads TGTGCCAGCAGCTTCGGGAGACAGGGGATGAGCTACACCTTC.

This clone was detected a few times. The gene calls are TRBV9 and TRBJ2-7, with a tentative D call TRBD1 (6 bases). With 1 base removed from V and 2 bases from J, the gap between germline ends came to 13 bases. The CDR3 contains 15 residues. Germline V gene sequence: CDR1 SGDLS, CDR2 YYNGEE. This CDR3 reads CASSVSPGATYEQYF. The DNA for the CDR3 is TGTGCCAGCAGCGTATCGCCAGGGGCGACCTACGAGCAGTACTTC. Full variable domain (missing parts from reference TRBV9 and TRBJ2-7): DSGVTQTPKHLITATGQRVTLRCSPRSGDLSVYWYQQSLDQGLQFLIQYYNGEERAKGNILERFSAQQFPDLHSELNLSSLELGDSALYFCASSVSPGATYEQYFGPGTRLTVT.

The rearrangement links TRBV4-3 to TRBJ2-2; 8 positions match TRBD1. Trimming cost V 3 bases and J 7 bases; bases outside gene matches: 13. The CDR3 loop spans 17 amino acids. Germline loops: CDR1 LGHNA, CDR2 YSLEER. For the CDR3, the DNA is TGCGCCAGCAGCCACCTGGCAGGGGGCGTGAGCGACGGGGAGCTGTTTTTT. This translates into CASSHLAGGVSDGELFF.

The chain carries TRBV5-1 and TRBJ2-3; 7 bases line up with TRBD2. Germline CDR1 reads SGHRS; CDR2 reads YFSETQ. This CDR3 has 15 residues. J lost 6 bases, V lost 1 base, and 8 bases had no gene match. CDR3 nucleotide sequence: TGCGCCAGCAGCTTGACTAGCGTTCCGAGGGATACGCAGTATTTT. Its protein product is CASSLTSVPRDTQYF.

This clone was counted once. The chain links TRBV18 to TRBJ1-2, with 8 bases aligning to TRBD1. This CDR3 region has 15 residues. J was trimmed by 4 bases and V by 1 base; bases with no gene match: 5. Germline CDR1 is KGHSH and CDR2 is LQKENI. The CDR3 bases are TGTGCCAGCTCACCACTTGACGGGACAGGCTATGGCTACACCTTC. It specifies CASSPLDGTGYGYTF.

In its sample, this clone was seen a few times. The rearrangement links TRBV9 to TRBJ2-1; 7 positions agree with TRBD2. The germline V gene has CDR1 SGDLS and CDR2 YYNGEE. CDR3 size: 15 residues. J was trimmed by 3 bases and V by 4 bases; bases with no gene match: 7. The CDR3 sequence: CASSLGGSGYNEQFF. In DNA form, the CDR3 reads TGTGCCAGCAGCCTCGGCGGGAGCGGCTACAATGAGCAGTTCTTC.

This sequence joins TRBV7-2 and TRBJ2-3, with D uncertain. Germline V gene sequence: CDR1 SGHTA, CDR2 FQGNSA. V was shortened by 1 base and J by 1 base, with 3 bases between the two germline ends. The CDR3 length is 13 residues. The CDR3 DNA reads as TGTGCCAGCAGCTTAGGTGGCACAGATACGCAGTATTTT. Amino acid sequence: CASSLGGTDTQYF.

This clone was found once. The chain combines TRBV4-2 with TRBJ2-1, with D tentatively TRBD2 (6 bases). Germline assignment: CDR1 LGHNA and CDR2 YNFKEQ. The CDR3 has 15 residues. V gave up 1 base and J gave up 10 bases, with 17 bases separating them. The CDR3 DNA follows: TGTGCCAGCAGCCAAGGAGCGGGCGCATGGGGGGAGCAGTTCTTC. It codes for CASSQGAGAWGEQFF.

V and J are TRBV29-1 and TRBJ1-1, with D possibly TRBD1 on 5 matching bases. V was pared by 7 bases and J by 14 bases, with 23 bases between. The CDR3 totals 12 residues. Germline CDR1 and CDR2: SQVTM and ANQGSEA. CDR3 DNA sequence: TGCAGCGGGTACTTTCAGTGGCAGGGAGTGTTCTTT. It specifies CSGYFQWQGVFF.

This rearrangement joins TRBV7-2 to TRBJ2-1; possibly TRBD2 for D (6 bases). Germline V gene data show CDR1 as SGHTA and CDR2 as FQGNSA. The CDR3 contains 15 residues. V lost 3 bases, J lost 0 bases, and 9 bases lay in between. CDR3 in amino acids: CASSFGGVSYNEQFF. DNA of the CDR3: TGTGCCAGCAGCTTCGGGGGTGTCTCCTACAATGAGCAGTTCTTC.

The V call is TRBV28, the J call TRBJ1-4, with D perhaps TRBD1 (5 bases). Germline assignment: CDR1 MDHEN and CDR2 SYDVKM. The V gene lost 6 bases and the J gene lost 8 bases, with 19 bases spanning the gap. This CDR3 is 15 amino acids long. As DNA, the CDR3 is TGTGCCAGCAGCCCCATGGGGACGACAGAAGAAAAACTGTTTTTT. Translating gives CASSPMGTTEEKLFF. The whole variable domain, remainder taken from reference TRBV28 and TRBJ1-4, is DVKVTQSSRYLVKRTGEKVFLECVQDMDHENMFWYRQDPGLGLRLIYFSYDVKMKEKGDIPEGYSVSREKKERFSLILESASTNQTSMYLCASSPMGTTEEKLFFGSGTQLSVL.